These 3 T cell receptor beta chains share one sample of origin, sequenced in a study of blood T cell repertoires in COVID-19. Some clones are missing from TCRdb's copy, which holds only in-frame ones; the method was immunoSEQ multiplex PCR. The sample holds 200,000 to 300,000 clones, around four fifths seen once. Sequenced sample: peripheral blood. The receptors shown here come from an older woman with active or convalescent COVID-19.

The chain employs TRBV5-1 and TRBJ2-7, with TRBD1 matching 12 bases. CDR1 SGHRS and CDR2 YFSETQ come from the germline V gene. The CDR3 extends over 15 amino acids. V lost 0 bases and J lost 4; bases outside the gene matches: 2. Here the CDR3 reads CASSLEGQGAYEQYF. DNA for the CDR3: TGCGCCAGCAGCTTGGAGGGACAGGGGGCTTACGAGCAGTACTTC.

The chain recombines TRBV7-2 with TRBJ2-7; 11 bases map to TRBD2. V gave up 3 bases and J gave up 2 bases; unmatched junction bases: 6. The CDR3 consists of 16 residues. The V gene's germline CDR1 is SGHTA and CDR2 FQGNSA. CDR3 DNA: TGTGCCAGCAGCTTGAGCGGACTAGCGGGTCCCTACGAGCAGTACTTC. It encodes CASSLSGLAGPYEQYF. The full variable domain, in which reference TRBV7-2 and TRBJ2-7 provide the parts outside the CDR3, is GAGVSQSPSNKVTEKGKDVELRCDPISGHTALYWYRQSLGQGLEFLIYFQGNSAPDKSGLPSDRFSAERTGGSVSTLTIQRTQQEDSAVYLCASSLSGLAGPYEQYFGPGTRLTVT.

This rearrangement joins TRBV11-2 to TRBJ1-1; 7 bases are a match to TRBD1. The CDR3 spans 14 residues. Unmatched junction bases numbered 6, after V lost 1 base and J lost 7 bases. Germline V gene sequence: CDR1 SGHAT, CDR2 FQNNGV. The CDR3 sequence is CASSLGPGQFEAFF. CDR3 DNA sequence: TGTGCCAGCAGCTTAGGACCGGGACAGTTTGAAGCTTTCTTT.